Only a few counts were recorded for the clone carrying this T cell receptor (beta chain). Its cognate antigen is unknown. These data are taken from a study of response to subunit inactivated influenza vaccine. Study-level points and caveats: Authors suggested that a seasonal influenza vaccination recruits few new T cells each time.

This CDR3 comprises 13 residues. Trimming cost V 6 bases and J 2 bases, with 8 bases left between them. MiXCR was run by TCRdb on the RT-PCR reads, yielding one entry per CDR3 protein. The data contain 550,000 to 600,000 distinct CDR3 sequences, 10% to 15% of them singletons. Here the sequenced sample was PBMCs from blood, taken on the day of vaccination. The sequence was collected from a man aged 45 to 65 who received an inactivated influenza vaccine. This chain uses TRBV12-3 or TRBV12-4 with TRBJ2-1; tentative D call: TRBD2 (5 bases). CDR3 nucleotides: TGTGCCAGCAGCAAAGCGGCCTACAATGAGCAGTTCTTC. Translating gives CASSKAAYNEQFF.